These 3 T cell receptor beta chains were all obtained from the same sample, sequenced in a study of T cells in Graves' hyperthyroidism and ophthalmopathy. RNA transcripts were the template for amplifying TCR beta CDR3 regions. With the HTBI primer set, the TCR CDR3 went through a first round of RT-PCR. MiXCR, applied by TCRdb to the multiplex PCR reads, yields one record per CDR3 protein. The profile shows some 490,000 distinct CDR3 sequences, about 20% of them singletons. Sequencing input: blood. The source of these receptors is a woman aged 70-85 years with Graves' ophthalmopathy.

The chain links TRBV19 to TRBJ2-2; TRBD1 is a possible D gene (5 bases). Germline V lookup: CDR1 LNHDA, CDR2 SQIVND (reference sequence). The CDR3 is 15 amino acids. Deletions cut 3 bases from V and 1 base from J, with 9 bases between. The CDR3 DNA follows: TGTGCCAGTAGTATGGGCAGGGTGAACACCGGGGAGCTGTTTTTT. Amino acids: CASSMGRVNTGELFF.

This clonotype was detected only a few times. The CDR3 loop is CASSRQGVTDTQYF. CDR3 DNA sequence: TGTGCCTCGTCTAGACAGGGGGTAACAGATACGCAGTATTTT. V and J are TRBV19 and TRBJ2-3; 9 bases are a match to TRBD1. The junction had 9 bases not matched to a gene; V was cut back by 11 bases and J by 3 bases. This CDR3 has 14 amino acids. The germline gives CDR1 LNHDA, CDR2 SQIVND (reference sequence).

V usage is TRBV6-1 and J usage is TRBJ2-5, with 8 bases matching TRBD1. The CDR3 has 15 residues. Germline V CDR1 and CDR2: MNHNS, SASEGT. J lost 4 bases, V lost 0 bases, and 4 bases had no gene match. CDR3 sequence: CASSEAAGGAETQYF. In nucleotides, the CDR3 is TGTGCCAGCAGTGAAGCGGCAGGGGGCGCAGAGACCCAGTACTTC.